This T cell receptor beta chain was identified during a study of Graves' ophthalmopathy and Graves' hyperthyroidism. Trimming stripped 0 bases from V and 1 base from J, with 4 bases between. CDR3 length equals 13 residues. Germline loops: CDR1 SGHNT, CDR2 YYREEE (reference sequence). Study results and caveats: With around 70% sensitivity and 72% to 85% specificity, the model predicted ophthalmopathy progression.

This clonotype was counted between two and nine times. The antigen is not known. CDR3 regions of TCR beta were amplified from RNA transcripts. HTBI primers were used in a first-round RT-PCR, which preceded a second-round multiplex PCR. MiXCR was run by TCRdb on the multiplex PCR reads, yielding one entry per CDR3 protein. The sample holds 740,000 or so distinct CDR3 sequences; around 40% are singletons and the top ten take 44%. This chain links TRBV5-4 with TRBJ2-5; D is unclear. Sequencing used peripheral blood. This sequence was found in an adult man with Graves' ophthalmopathy. This CDR3 is CASSLDVQETQYF. CDR3 sequence (DNA): TGTGCCAGCAGCTTGGACGTCCAAGAGACCCAGTACTTC.